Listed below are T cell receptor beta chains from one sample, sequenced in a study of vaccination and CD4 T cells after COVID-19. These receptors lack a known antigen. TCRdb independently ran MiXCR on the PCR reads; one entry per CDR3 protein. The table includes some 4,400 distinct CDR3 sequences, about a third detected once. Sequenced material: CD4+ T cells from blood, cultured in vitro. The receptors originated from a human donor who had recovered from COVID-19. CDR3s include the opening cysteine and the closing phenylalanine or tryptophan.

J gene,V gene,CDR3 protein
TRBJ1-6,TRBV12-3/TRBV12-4,CASSLSQGVAYNSPLHF
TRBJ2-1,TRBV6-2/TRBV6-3,CASSYWVYNEQFF
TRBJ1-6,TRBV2,CASSVGGGNNSPLHF
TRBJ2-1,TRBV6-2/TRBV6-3,CASSYLAGMYIDEQFF
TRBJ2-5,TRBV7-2,CASSLAKQETQYF
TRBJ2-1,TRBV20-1,CSMLVGTSGNNEQFF
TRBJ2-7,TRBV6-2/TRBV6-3,CASSVGQGWAYEQYF
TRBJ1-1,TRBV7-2,CASSPEGRGITEAFF
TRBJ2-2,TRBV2,CASTRIGDGELFF
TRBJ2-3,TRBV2,CASIRTLAGAQDTQYF
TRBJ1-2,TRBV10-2,CASSEGSRGGAHYGYTF
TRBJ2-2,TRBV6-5,CASSYSGTSGNTGELFF
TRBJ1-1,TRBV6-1,CASSQGYTEAFF
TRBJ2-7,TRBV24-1,CATSDARTYEQYF
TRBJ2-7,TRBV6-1,CASSDPWREGGEQYF
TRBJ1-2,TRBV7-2,CASSRLIPYGYTF
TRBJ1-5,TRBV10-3,CAISESRTGVDNQPQHF
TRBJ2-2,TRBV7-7,CASSPYRVNTGELFF
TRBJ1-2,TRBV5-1,CASSSQGTLDYGYTF
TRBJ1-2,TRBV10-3,CAISGQQSHYGYTF
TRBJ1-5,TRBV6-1,CASNPRDRLKNQPQHF
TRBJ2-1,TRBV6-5,CASSYSKGRASYNEQFF
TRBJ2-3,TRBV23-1,CASSRSWGLAGGPIDTQYF
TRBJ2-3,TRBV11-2,CASSLREGGADTQYF
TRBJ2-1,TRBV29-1,CSVPLLAPNEQFF
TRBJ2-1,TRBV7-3,CASSGGTSRYNEQFF
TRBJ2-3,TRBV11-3,CASSLGQGEGDTQYF
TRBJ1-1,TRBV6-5,CASSYSERGQGAFF
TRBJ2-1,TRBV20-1,CSAPKRTSGGNEQFF
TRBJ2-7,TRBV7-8,CASSLFVTAYEQYF
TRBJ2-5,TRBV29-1,CSVGRSETQYF
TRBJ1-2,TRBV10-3,CAIMGTDSNYGYTF
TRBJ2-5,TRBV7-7,CASAPAQQETQYF
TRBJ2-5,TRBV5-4,CASSYPRDGLQETQYF
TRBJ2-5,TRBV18,CASSTLEETQYF
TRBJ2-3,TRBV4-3,CASSRSLAGTGGTDTQYF
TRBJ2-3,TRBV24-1,CATSDLPVHGAGGRRDTQYF
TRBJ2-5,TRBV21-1,CASSKCGYRPEIKSTETQYF
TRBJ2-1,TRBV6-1,CASSPTSFEQFF
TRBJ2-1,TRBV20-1,CSALRGNSYNEQFF
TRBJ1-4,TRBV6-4,CASRDKGQGRTERGREKLFF
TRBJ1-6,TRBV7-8,CASSLGTVYNSPLHF
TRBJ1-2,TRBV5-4,CASSSTTSGYGYTF
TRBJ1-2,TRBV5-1,CASSLSSNYGYTF
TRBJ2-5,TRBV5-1,CASSFSPGGQETQYF
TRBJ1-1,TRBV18,CASSPRQARDTEAFF
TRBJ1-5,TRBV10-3,CAISEYGGTSFYSNQPQHF
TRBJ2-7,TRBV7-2,CASSLGAYEQYF
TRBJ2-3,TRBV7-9,CASSRGLAGSDTQYF
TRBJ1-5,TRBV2,CASRDREVQPQHF
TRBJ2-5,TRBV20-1,CSAGTSGGAYETQYF
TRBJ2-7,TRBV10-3,CAIRGLAASYEQYF
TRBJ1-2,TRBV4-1,CASSQGFQRSSYGYTF
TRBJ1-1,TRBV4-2,CASSQGLTGPEAFF
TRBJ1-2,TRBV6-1,CASRLTGGLGYTF
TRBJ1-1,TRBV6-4,CASSDTSRGTEAFF
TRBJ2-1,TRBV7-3,CASSLRQGRSEQFF
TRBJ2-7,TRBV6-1,CASSWTSGGADRYEQYF